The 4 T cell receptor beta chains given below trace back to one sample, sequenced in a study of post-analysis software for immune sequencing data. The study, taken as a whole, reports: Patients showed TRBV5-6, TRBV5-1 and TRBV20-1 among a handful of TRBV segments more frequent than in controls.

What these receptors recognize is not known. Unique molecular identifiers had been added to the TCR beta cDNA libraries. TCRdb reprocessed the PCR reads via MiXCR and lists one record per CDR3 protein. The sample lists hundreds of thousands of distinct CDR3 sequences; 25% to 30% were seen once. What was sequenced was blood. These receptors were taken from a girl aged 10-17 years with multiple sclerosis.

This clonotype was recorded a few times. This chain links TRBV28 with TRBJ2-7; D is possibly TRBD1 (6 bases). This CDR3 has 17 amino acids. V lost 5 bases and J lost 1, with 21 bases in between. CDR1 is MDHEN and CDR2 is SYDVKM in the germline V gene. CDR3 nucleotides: TGTGCCAGCAGTGAACCCCAGGGGTCGTCATCGTCCTACGAGCAGTACTTC. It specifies CASSEPQGSSSSYEQYF.

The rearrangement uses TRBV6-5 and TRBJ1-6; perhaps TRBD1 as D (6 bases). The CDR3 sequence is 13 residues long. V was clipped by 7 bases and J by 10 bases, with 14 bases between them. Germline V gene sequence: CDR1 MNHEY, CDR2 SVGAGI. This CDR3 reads CASTKYRDSPLHF. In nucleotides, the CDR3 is TGTGCCAGCACCAAGTACAGGGACTCACCCCTCCACTTT.

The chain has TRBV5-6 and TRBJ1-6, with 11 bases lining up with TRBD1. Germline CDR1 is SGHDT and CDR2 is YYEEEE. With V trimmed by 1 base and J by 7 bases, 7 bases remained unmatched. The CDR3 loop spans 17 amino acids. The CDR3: CASSLLTGTGGNSPLHF. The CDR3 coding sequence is TGTGCCAGCAGCTTGCTAACCGGGACAGGGGGAAATTCACCCCTCCACTTT.

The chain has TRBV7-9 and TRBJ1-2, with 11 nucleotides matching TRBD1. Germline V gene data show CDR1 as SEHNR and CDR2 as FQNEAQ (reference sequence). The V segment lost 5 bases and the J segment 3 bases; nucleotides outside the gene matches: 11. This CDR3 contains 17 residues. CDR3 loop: CASSPNSRDRGDYGYTF. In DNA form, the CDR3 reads TGTGCCAGCAGCCCGAATTCCCGGGACAGGGGGGACTATGGCTACACCTTC. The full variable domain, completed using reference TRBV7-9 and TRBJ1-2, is DTGVSQNPRHKITKRGQNVTFRCDPISEHNRLYWYRQTLGQGPEFLTYFQNEAQLEKSRLLSDRFSAERPKGSFSTLEIQRTEQGDSAMYLCASSPNSRDRGDYGYTFGSGTRLTVV.